Presented here are 31 T cell receptor beta chains from one specimen sequenced in a study of CD8 T cells in Susac syndrome. An input of roughly 0.45 to 1 ug of RNA was subjected to reverse transcription using random hexamers. Using its own MiXCR run on the immunoSEQ multiplex PCR reads, TCRdb lists one record per CDR3 protein. The sample records more than 110,000 distinct CDR3 sequences, 85% to 95% being singletons. The specimen sequenced was CD4+ T cells from PBMCs. Every receptor here comes from a human donor with Susac syndrome.

Only one count was recorded for this clonotype. The CDR3 spells CASSPGANTEAFF. In nucleotides, the CDR3 is TGTGCCAGCAGCCCCGGGGCCAACACTGAAGCTTTCTTT. V is TRBV3-1 and J is TRBJ1-1, with D possibly matching TRBD1 (5 bases). V gave up 4 bases and J gave up 2 bases, with 8 bases separating them. The germline V gene has CDR1 LGHDT and CDR2 YNNKEL (reference sequence). CDR3 size: 13 residues.

This clonotype appeared once. This chain joins TRBV4-1 and TRBJ2-3, with D uncertain. Germline V gives CDR1 MGHRA, CDR2 YSYEKL. This CDR3 is 15 amino acids long. V was shortened by 0 bases and J by 1 base, with 8 bases between the two germline ends. For the CDR3, the DNA is TGCGCCAGCAGCCAAGATGGGTTCGGCACAGATACGCAGTATTTT. This codes for CASSQDGFGTDTQYF.

This chain connects TRBV4-2 to TRBJ2-7, with TRBD1 matching 8 bases. Germline V gene data show CDR1 as LGHNA and CDR2 as YNFKEQ. The CDR3 is 13 amino acids. The junction had 2 bases not matched to a gene; V was cut back by 4 bases and J by 3 bases. In DNA form, the CDR3 reads TGTGCCAGCAGCCCACAGGGGGACTACGAGCAGTACTTC. Amino acids: CASSPQGDYEQYF.

The genes are TRBV20-1 and TRBJ2-1, with TRBD2 matching over 10 bases. This CDR3 is built from 14 residues. The V segment lost 8 bases and the J segment 7 bases; nucleotides outside the gene matches: 11. The germline CDR1 and CDR2 sequences are DFQATT and SNEGSKA (reference sequence). The CDR3: CSSYPPTSGNEQFF. CDR3 in DNA: TGCAGTTCATACCCCCCGACTAGCGGGAATGAGCAGTTCTTC.

The genes are TRBV12-3 or TRBV12-4 and TRBJ2-7, with 9 bases aligning to TRBD1. This CDR3 is 15 amino acids long. Trimming removed 7 bases from V and 7 bases from J; junction bases left unmatched: 14. DNA of the CDR3: TGTGCCAGCATCTTGGGTGCACAGGGGGCAAGGGAGCAGTACTTC. Amino acid sequence: CASILGAQGAREQYF.

The CDR3 DNA reads TGTGCCTGGAGTGCTCTCGGAGGCTCGTCCTACAATGAGCAGTTCTTC. This encodes CAWSALGGSSYNEQFF. The rearrangement uses TRBV30 and TRBJ2-1, with D maybe TRBD2 (5 bases). The CDR3 extends over 16 amino acids. Trimming cost V 1 base and J 1 base, with 14 bases left between them. Per the germline V gene, CDR1 is GTSNPN and CDR2 is SVGIG (reference sequence).

The chain uses TRBV11-1 and TRBJ2-2, with a tentative D call TRBD1 (6 bases). Germline CDR1 is SGHAT and CDR2 is FQDESV (reference sequence). V lost 5 bases and J 5 bases, leaving 12 bases between the germline ends. The CDR3 is 14 amino acids. The CDR3 reads CASSQNRETGELFF. The CDR3 coding sequence is TGTGCCAGCAGCCAAAACAGGGAAACCGGGGAGCTGTTTTTT. The variable domain in full, with the rest retrieved from reference TRBV11-1 and TRBJ2-2, is EAEVAQSPRYKITEKSQAVAFWCDPISGHATLYWYRQILGQGPELLVQFQDESVVDDSQLPKDRFSAERLKGVDSTLKIQPAELGDSAMYLCASSQNRETGELFFGEGSRLTVL.

V gene TRBV7-2 combines with J gene TRBJ2-5; a weak D match, TRBD1 (6 bases). The germline V gene has CDR1 SGHTA and CDR2 FQGNSA. The CDR3 runs to 14 residues. Trimming pared 4 bases from V and 2 bases from J, leaving 11 bases between. The CDR3 region has the DNA TGTGCCAGCAGCTCCTCAGGGGTACAAGAGACCCAGTACTTC. Protein product: CASSSSGVQETQYF.

J is TRBJ2-6 and V is TRBV3-1, with D hard to call. Per the germline V gene, CDR1 is LGHDT and CDR2 is YNNKEL (reference sequence). The V end lost 1 base, the J end lost 6 bases, and 10 bases lay between the germline ends. CDR3 length: 15 residues. As DNA, the CDR3 is TGTGCCAGCAGCCAAGTCTCGGGCCAGGCCAACGTCCTGACTTTC. It codes for CASSQVSGQANVLTF.

The rearrangement links TRBV20-1 to TRBJ2-2, with D maybe TRBD2 (5 bases). The CDR3 extends over 15 amino acids. Germline values: CDR1 DFQATT, CDR2 SNEGSKA (reference sequence). V was cut by 0 bases and J by 1 base, with 9 bases left in between. CDR3 sequence (DNA): TGCAGTGCTAGAGACCCTAGCCGGAACACCGGGGAGCTGTTTTTT. Amino acids: CSARDPSRNTGELFF.

The CDR3 DNA reads as TGCGCCACCTCCGGGACAGGGTCTAGTGAAGCTTTCTTT. Its translation: CATSGTGSSEAFF. V is TRBV5-1 and J is TRBJ1-1; TRBD1 agrees at 9 bases. The germline V gene has CDR1 SGHRS and CDR2 YFSETQ. The CDR3 spans 13 residues. J lost 7 bases, V lost 9 bases, and 10 bases had no gene match.

The genes are TRBV7-9 and TRBJ2-1, with unresolved D. The germline CDR1 and CDR2 sequences are SEHNR and FQNEAQ (reference sequence). V lost 4 bases, J lost 5 bases, and 12 bases lay in between. The length of the CDR3 is 14 residues. The CDR3, as DNA: TGTGCCAGCAGCTGGGCCGTACTTGACAATGAGCAGTTCTTC. It is translated as CASSWAVLDNEQFF.

The rearrangement joins TRBV28 to TRBJ2-5, with a weak D call TRBD2 (6 bases). From germline, CDR1 is MDHEN and CDR2 SYDVKM. The CDR3 sequence is 12 residues long. Trimming left V 7 bases short and J 5 bases short, with 11 bases between. CDR3 protein: CASNGRRETQYF. As DNA, the CDR3 is TGTGCCAGCAATGGGAGGAGGGAGACCCAGTACTTC.

This clonotype was observed a single time. This chain links TRBV30 with TRBJ2-1; TRBD2 matches 7 bases. Germline V gene lookup returns CDR1 GTSNPN and CDR2 SVGIG (reference sequence). The V gene end was trimmed by 1 base and the J gene end by 2 bases; junction bases not matched to a gene: 5. The CDR3 contains 15 residues. CDR3 bases: TGTGCCTGGAGTGAGTTGGGAGGGGCCTACAATGAGCAGTTCTTC. Residues: CAWSELGGAYNEQFF.

The V and J genes are TRBV3-1 and TRBJ2-3; no firm D call. Germline loops: CDR1 LGHDT, CDR2 YNNKEL (reference sequence). The V end was cut by 0 bases, the J end by 0 bases, with 7 bases between. CDR3 length: 15 residues. The DNA of the CDR3 is TGTGCCAGCAGCCAAGACCCACTTAGCACAGATACGCAGTATTTT. Protein sequence: CASSQDPLSTDTQYF.

The chain carries TRBV4-2 and TRBJ2-2; 7 positions match TRBD1. CDR1 is LGHNA and CDR2 is YNFKEQ in the germline V gene. The CDR3 totals 16 residues. The V segment lost 4 bases and the J segment 4 bases; nucleotides outside the gene matches: 9. In DNA, the CDR3 is TGTGCCAGCAGCCCAGCCACAGGGGTAGGCACCGGGGAGCTGTTTTTT. It specifies CASSPATGVGTGELFF.

The chain uses TRBV16 and TRBJ2-7; D uncertain. The CDR3 spans 15 residues. Germline CDR1 reads KGHSY; CDR2 reads FQNENV. Trimming shortened V by 0 bases and J by 6 bases, and 15 bases separated the two germline ends. The CDR3 protein is CASSQSVGRSSEQYF. CDR3 in DNA: TGTGCCAGCAGCCAATCAGTCGGGCGGTCGAGCGAGCAGTACTTC.

The chain has TRBV9 and TRBJ1-1; D unclear. Germline V CDR1 and CDR2: SGDLS, YYNGEE. This CDR3 is 13 amino acids long. V gave up 0 bases and J gave up 4 bases, with 7 bases separating them. This CDR3 is CASSVAQRTEAFF. CDR3 DNA sequence: TGTGCCAGCAGCGTAGCACAACGCACTGAAGCTTTCTTT.

The V and J genes are TRBV30 and TRBJ2-3; 8 nucleotides match TRBD2. The CDR3 is made up of 14 amino acids. V was pared by 1 base and J by 2 bases, with 2 bases of the junction left unmatched. CDR1 is GTSNPN and CDR2 is SVGIG in the germline V gene (reference sequence). CDR3 DNA sequence: TGTGCCTGGAGTGGGGGACTAGTCACAGATACGCAGTATTTT. It codes for CAWSGGLVTDTQYF.

The chain is built from TRBV6-1 and TRBJ2-7, with a possible D match to TRBD2 (6 bases). The CDR3 consists of 13 residues. The germline CDR1 and CDR2 sequences are MNHNS and SASEGT. Trimming left V 7 bases short and J 1 base short, with 11 bases between. CDR3 sequence: CASKMGLSYEQYF. CDR3 nucleotide sequence: TGTGCCAGCAAGATGGGACTGTCCTACGAGCAGTACTTC.

In DNA form, the CDR3 reads TGTGCCAGCACCGAGACCGGGACAGGGACCTACAATGAGCAGTTCTTC. Amino acid sequence: CASTETGTGTYNEQFF. The J gene is TRBJ2-1, the V gene TRBV7-9; 9 positions agree with TRBD1. Germline CDR1 is SEHNR and CDR2 is FQNEAQ (reference sequence). V trimming: 7 bases; J trimming: 2 bases; junction bases outside the gene matches: 9. The CDR3 length is 16 residues.

The genes are TRBV4-2 and TRBJ1-2; D unclear. The CDR3 sequence is 14 residues long. Per the germline V gene, CDR1 is LGHNA and CDR2 is YNFKEQ. V was pared by 0 bases and J by 1 base, with 6 bases between. The chain's CDR3 is CASSQDLGNYGYTF. CDR3 nucleotide sequence: TGTGCCAGCAGCCAAGATTTGGGTAACTATGGCTACACCTTC.

The rearrangement links TRBV5-1 to TRBJ2-3, with D unresolved. CDR3 length: 14 residues. CDR1 is SGHRS, CDR2 YFSETQ, per germline. The V gene lost 0 bases and the J gene lost 9 bases, with 14 bases spanning the gap. CDR3 protein: CASSLVYREKTQYF. As DNA, the CDR3 is TGCGCCAGCAGCTTGGTGTACAGAGAGAAAACGCAGTATTTT.

V gene TRBV27 combines with J gene TRBJ1-3; D remains unclear. Trimming took 2 bases from V and 0 from J, leaving 2 bases between them. This CDR3 has 13 amino acids. Per germline, CDR1 MNHEY and CDR2 SMNVEV (reference sequence). The CDR3 nucleotides are TGTGCCAGCAGTTTACACTCTGGAAACACCATATATTTT. It is translated as CASSLHSGNTIYF.

The V gene is TRBV29-1, the J gene TRBJ2-7, with D possibly being TRBD1 (6 bases). This CDR3 is 11 amino acids long. V was cut by 6 bases and J by 6 bases, with 12 bases left in between. The germline V gene has CDR1 SQVTM and CDR2 ANQGSEA. The DNA for the CDR3 is TGCAGCGTGGGGGCGCCGGGCGAGCAGTACTTC. Translating it yields CSVGAPGEQYF.

This rearrangement joins TRBV9 to TRBJ2-1; 12 bases match TRBD2. The CDR3 consists of 16 residues. V shed 0 bases and J 3 bases; nucleotides not matched to a gene: 1. Germline CDR1 SGDLS, CDR2 YYNGEE. In nucleotides, the CDR3 is TGTGCCAGCAGCGTAGGGACTAGCGGGAACTACAATGAGCAGTTCTTC. Translation: CASSVGTSGNYNEQFF.

The chain is built from TRBV7-2 and TRBJ2-6; D perhaps matches TRBD2 (5 bases). This CDR3 is 15 amino acids long. Trimming removed 4 bases from V and 0 bases from J, with 7 bases in between. Germline assignment: CDR1 SGHTA and CDR2 FQGNSA. CDR3 sequence (DNA): TGTGCCAGCAGCTCCGGGAACTCTGGGGCCAACGTCCTGACTTTC. Its protein product is CASSSGNSGANVLTF.

The rearrangement joins TRBV20-1 to TRBJ1-1; tentative D call: TRBD1 (6 bases). CDR1 and CDR2 from the germline V gene are DFQATT and SNEGSKA (reference sequence). The germline V and J ends were trimmed by 6 bases and 4 bases, with 12 bases remaining between them. This CDR3 has 12 residues. The CDR3 DNA is TGCAGTGCCCCGACAGGATCCACTGAAGCTTTCTTT. Residues: CSAPTGSTEAFF.

J is TRBJ2-7 and V is TRBV30; no clear D gene. Germline CDR1 GTSNPN, CDR2 SVGIG (reference sequence). This CDR3 contains 13 residues. V was clipped by 0 bases and J by 2 bases, with 8 bases between them. CDR3 in amino acids: CAWSVGPTYEQYF. In nucleotides, the CDR3 is TGTGCCTGGAGTGTAGGTCCGACCTACGAGCAGTACTTC.

The genes are TRBV24-1 and TRBJ1-2; D is ambiguous. V lost 0 bases to trimming and J lost 7 bases, with 8 bases between them. This CDR3 region has 13 residues. Germline CDR1 and CDR2: KGHDR and SFDVKD. As DNA, the CDR3 is TGTGCCACCAGTGATTTGTCGAATTCTGGCTACACCTTC. Protein: CATSDLSNSGYTF.

This clonotype has only one observation. The V gene is TRBV7-2, the J gene TRBJ2-7; D is unresolved. Per the germline V gene, CDR1 is SGHTA and CDR2 is FQGNSA. The CDR3 is 15 residues long. The germline V and J ends were trimmed by 5 bases and 6 bases, with 20 bases remaining between them. In DNA, the CDR3 is TGTGCCAGCAGCCCAAGAGGCTACCCGCCGGGCGAGCAGTACTTC. It yields the protein CASSPRGYPPGEQYF.